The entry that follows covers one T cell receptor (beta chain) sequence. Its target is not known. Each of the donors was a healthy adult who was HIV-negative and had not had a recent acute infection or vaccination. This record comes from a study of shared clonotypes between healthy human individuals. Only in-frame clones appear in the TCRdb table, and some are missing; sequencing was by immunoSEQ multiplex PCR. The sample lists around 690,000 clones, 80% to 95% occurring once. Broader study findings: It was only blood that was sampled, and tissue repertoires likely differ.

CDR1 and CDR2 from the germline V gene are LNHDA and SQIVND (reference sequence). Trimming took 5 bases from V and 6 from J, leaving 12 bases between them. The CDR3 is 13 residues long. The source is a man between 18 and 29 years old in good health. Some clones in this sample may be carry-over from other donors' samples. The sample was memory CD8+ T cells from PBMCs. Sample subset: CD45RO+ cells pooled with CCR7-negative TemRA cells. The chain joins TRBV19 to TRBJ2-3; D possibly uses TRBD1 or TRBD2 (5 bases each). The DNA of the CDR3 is TGTGCCAGTAGTTCATGGGGCGGGGATACGCAGTATTTT. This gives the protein CASSSWGGDTQYF.